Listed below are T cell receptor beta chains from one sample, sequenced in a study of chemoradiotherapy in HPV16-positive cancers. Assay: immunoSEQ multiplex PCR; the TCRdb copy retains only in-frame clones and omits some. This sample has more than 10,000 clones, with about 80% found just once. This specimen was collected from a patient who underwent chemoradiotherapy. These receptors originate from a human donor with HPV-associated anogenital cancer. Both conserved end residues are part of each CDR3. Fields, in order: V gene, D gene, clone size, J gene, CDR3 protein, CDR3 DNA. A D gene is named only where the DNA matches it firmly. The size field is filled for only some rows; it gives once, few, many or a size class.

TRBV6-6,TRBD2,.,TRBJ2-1,CASGTTAGGPNEQFF,TGTGCCAGCGGGACCACGGCGGGGGGGCCCAATGAGCAGTTCTTC
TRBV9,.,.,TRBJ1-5,CASSVDGADNQPQHF,TGTGCCAGCAGCGTAGATGGGGCCGACAATCAGCCCCAGCATTTT
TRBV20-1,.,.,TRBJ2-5,CSASTKTQYF,TGCAGTGCTAGTACGAAGACCCAGTACTTC
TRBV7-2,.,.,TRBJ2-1,CASSLFIRGDEQFF,TGTGCCAGCAGCTTATTTATTCGGGGTGATGAGCAGTTCTTC
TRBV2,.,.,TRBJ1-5,CASSEAIGRNQPQHF,TGTGCCAGCAGTGAAGCGATCGGGAGGAATCAGCCCCAGCATTTT
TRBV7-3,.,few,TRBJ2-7,CASSLQGTAEQYF,TGTGCCAGCAGCCTACAGGGAACGGCCGAGCAGTACTTC
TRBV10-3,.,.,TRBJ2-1,CAIKGRSQGSSYNEQFF,TGTGCCATCAAGGGAAGGTCGCAGGGCTCGTCCTACAATGAGCAGTTCTTC
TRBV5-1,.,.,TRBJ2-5,CASSWSRLEGETQYF,TGCGCCAGCAGCTGGAGTCGACTAGAAGGCGAGACCCAGTACTTC
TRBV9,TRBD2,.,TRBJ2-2,CASSAKRGAPTGELFF,TGTGCCAGCAGCGCTAAGCGGGGGGCCCCCACCGGGGAGCTGTTTTTT
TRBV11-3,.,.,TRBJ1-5,CASSRGEEQPQHF,TGTGCCAGCAGCCGAGGAGAGGAGCAGCCCCAGCATTTT
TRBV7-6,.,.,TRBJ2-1,CASSLKTVSSYNEQFF,TGTGCCAGCAGCTTAAAGACAGTTAGCTCCTACAATGAGCAGTTCTTC
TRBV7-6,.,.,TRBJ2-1,CASSLQGNEQFF,TGTGCCAGCAGCTTACAGGGCAATGAGCAGTTCTTC
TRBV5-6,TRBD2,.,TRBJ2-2,CASSPVVAGGTGELFF,TGTGCCAGCAGTCCCGTAGTAGCGGGTGGCACCGGGGAGCTGTTTTTT
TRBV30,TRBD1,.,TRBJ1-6,CAWSGDSGSPLHF,TGTGCCTGGAGTGGGGACAGCGGTTCACCCCTCCACTTT
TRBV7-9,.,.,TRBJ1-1,CASSFFGLTNTEAFF,TGTGCCAGCAGCTTCTTCGGACTCACCAACACTGAAGCTTTCTTT
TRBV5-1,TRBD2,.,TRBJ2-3,CASSPAGSTDTQYF,TGCGCCAGCAGCCCAGCGGGGAGCACAGATACGCAGTATTTT
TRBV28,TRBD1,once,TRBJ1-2,CASSKTGRGYTF,TGTGCCAGCAGTAAGACAGGGCGAGGCTACACCTTC
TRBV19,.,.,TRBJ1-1,CASSTPPGLGDTEAFF,TGTGCCAGTAGTACTCCCCCAGGGCTTGGAGACACTGAAGCTTTCTTT
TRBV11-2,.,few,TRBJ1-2,CASSWEGNGYTF,TGTGCCAGCAGCTGGGAGGGCAATGGCTACACCTTC
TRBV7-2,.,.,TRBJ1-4,CASSLLGQGTEKLFF,TGTGCCAGCAGCTTATTGGGCCAGGGAACTGAAAAACTGTTTTTT
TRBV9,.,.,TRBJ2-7,CASSGGLVESYEQYF,TGTGCCAGCAGCGGAGGGTTGGTTGAGTCCTACGAGCAGTACTTC
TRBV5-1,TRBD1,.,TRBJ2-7,CASFKTGAYEQYF,TGCGCCAGCTTTAAGACAGGGGCCTACGAGCAGTACTTC
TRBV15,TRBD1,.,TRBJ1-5,CATSRGSLRTGVNQPQHF,TGTGCCACCAGCAGAGGGTCTTTACGGACAGGGGTCAATCAGCCCCAGCATTTT
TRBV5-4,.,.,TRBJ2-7,CASSYGSYEQYF,TGTGCCAGCAGCTATGGCAGCTACGAGCAGTACTTC
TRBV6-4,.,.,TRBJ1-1,CASSEGREAFF,TGTGCCAGCAGTGAAGGACGAGAAGCTTTCTTT
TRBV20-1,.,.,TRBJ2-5,CSVILRETQYF,TGCAGTGTGATCCTAAGAGAGACCCAGTACTTC
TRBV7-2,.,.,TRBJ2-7,CASSENRYEQYF,TGTGCCAGCAGCGAAAACAGGTACGAGCAGTACTTC
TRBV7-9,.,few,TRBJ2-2,CASSLGRGPGELFF,TGTGCCAGCAGCTTAGGGCGAGGTCCCGGGGAGCTGTTTTTT
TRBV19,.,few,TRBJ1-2,CASSIARRSYGYTF,TGTGCCAGTAGTATTGCGCGGCGTAGCTATGGCTACACCTTC
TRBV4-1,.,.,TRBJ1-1,CASSQDPSNTEAFF,TGCGCCAGCAGCCAAGACCCGAGTAACACTGAAGCTTTCTTT
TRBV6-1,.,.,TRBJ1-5,CASNPTGSNQPQHF,TGTGCCAGCAACCCGACAGGTAGCAATCAGCCCCAGCATTTT
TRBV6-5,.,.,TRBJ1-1,CASRTLGGVSTEAFF,TGTGCCAGCAGAACCCTCGGGGGGGTTTCCACTGAAGCTTTCTTT
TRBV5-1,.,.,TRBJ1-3,CASSSDSFGNTIYF,TGCGCCAGCAGCTCGGACAGCTTCGGAAACACCATATATTTT
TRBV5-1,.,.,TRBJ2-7,CASSLEGSPYEQYF,TGCGCCAGCAGCTTGGAGGGTTCCCCCTACGAGCAGTACTTC
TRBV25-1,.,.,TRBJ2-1,CASSESILAGVAGNEQFF,TGTGCCAGCAGTGAATCCATACTTGCAGGGGTGGCTGGCAATGAGCAGTTCTTC
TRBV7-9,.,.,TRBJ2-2,CASSLRGSDTGELFF,TGTGCCAGCAGCTTAAGAGGGTCAGACACCGGGGAGCTGTTTTTT
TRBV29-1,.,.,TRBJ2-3,CSVSFGDTQYF,TGCAGCGTTAGTTTTGGAGATACGCAGTATTTT